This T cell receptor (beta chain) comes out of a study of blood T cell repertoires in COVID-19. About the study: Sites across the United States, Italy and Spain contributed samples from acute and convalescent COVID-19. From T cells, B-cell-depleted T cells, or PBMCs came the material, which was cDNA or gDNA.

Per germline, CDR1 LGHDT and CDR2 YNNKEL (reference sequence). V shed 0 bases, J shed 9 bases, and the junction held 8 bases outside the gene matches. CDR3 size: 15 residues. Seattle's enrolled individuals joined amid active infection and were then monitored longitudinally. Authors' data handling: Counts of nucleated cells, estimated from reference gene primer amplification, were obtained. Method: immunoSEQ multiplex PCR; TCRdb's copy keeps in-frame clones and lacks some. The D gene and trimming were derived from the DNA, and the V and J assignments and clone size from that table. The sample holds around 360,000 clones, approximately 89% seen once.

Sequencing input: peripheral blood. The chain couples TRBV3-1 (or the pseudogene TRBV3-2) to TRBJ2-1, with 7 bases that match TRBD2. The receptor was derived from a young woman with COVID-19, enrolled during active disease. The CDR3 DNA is TGTGCCAGCAGCCAAGATGGGACTAATGAAAGTGAGCAGTTCTTC. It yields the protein CASSQDGTNESEQFF.